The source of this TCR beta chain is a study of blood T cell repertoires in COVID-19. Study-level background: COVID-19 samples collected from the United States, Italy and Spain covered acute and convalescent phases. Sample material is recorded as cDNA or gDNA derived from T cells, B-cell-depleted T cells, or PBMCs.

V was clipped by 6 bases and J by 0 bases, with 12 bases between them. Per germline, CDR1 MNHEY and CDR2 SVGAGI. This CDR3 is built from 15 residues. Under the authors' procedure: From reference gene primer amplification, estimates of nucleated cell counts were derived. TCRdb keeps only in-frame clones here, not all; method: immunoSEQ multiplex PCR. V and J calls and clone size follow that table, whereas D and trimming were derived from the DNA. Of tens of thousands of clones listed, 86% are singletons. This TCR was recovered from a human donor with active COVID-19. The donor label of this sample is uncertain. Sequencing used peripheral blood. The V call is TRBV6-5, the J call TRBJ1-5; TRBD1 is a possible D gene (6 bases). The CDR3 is CASRRDRTSNQPQHF. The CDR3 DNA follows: TGTGCCAGCAGAAGAGACAGGACTAGCAATCAGCCCCAGCATTTT.